The next 15 T cell receptor beta chains were all read from a single sample in a study of shared clonotypes between healthy human individuals. Assay: immunoSEQ multiplex PCR; the TCRdb copy retains only in-frame clones and omits some. The table records about a million clones, about 80% of them present only once. The sequencing sample was made of memory CD4+ T cells from PBMCs. Subset: CD45RA-negative fraction. The receptors stem from a man aged 18 to 35 in good health. Some clones in this sample may be carry-over from other donors' samples.

This chain uses TRBV5-1 with TRBJ2-5; 10 bases are a match to TRBD2. The closer fit of TRBJ2-7 to the DNA end suggests the J call may be wrong. The length of the CDR3 is 14 residues. Germline V CDR1 and CDR2: SGHRS, YFSETQ. The CDR3 loop is CASSFTSGNYEQYF. The CDR3 DNA follows: TGCGCCAGCAGCTTCACTAGCGGGAACTACGAGCAGTACTTC.

As DNA, the CDR3 is TGTGCCAGCAGTTTTCAACGGATGACAGGCCAGCTGGGGACCCAGTACTTC. Its translation: CASSFQRMTGQLGTQYF. The V call is TRBV28, the J call TRBJ2-5; possibly TRBD1 for D (6 bases). V was cut by 3 bases and J by 7 bases, with 24 bases left in between. The length of the CDR3 is 17 residues. Germline lookup yields CDR1 MDHEN and CDR2 SYDVKM.

This sequence joins TRBV18 and TRBJ1-1; maybe TRBD1 (5 bases). Germline CDR1 and CDR2: KGHSH and LQKENI. V shed 2 bases and J shed 0 bases, with 10 bases lying between them. The CDR3 sequence is 15 residues long. CDR3 protein: CASSPAQGVNTEAFF. In DNA form, the CDR3 reads TGTGCCAGCTCACCAGCCCAGGGAGTGAACACTGAAGCTTTCTTT.

As regards this clone: Possible read error: a much larger clone is one base away. The chain joins TRBV29-1 to TRBJ1-2; TRBD1 might be the D (6 bases). Germline V CDR1 and CDR2: SQVTM, ANQGSEA. The CDR3 is 13 residues long. In nucleotides, the CDR3 is TGCAGCGTTGGTATGAGGGGGGACTATGGCTACGCCTTC. This sequence encodes CSVGMRGDYGYAF.

This sequence joins TRBV4-2 and TRBJ2-7; no firm D call. Germline assignment: CDR1 LGHNA and CDR2 YNFKEQ. The CDR3 is 14 residues long. V lost 2 bases and J lost 3, with 11 bases in between. CDR3 region: CASSQRTDFYEQYF. In nucleotides, the CDR3 is TGTGCCAGCAGCCAAAGGACCGACTTCTACGAGCAGTACTTC.

This chain connects TRBV5-4 to TRBJ2-7, with 9 bases identical to TRBD2. Germline loops: CDR1 SGHNT, CDR2 YYREEE (reference sequence). V shed 4 bases, J shed 4 bases, and the junction held 9 bases outside the gene matches. The CDR3 is 15 amino acids. The CDR3 DNA sequence: TGTGCCAGCAGCCCAGCTAGCGGGACTGTGTACGAGCAGTACTTC. Translated, it gives CASSPASGTVYEQYF.

The V call is TRBV6-6, the J call TRBJ1-4; maybe TRBD1 (6 bases). Germline CDR1 and CDR2: MNHNY and SVGAGI (reference sequence). Deletions cut 2 bases from V and 8 bases from J, with 12 bases between. This CDR3 is built from 14 residues. The CDR3 nucleotides are TGTGCCAGCAGTTACCCATTGGGGGGCGAAAAACTGTTTTTT. This encodes CASSYPLGGEKLFF.

This clone occurred a few times. The chain is built from TRBV21-1 and TRBJ2-3. TRBV21-1 is a pseudogene locus. The CDR3 totals 17 residues. The CDR3 region is CASSSPTRFGNIDTQYF. The CDR3 DNA follows: TGTGCCAGCAGCAGTCCGACCAGATTTGGGAACATAGATACGCAGTATTTT.

CDR3 nucleotide sequence: TGTGCCAGCAGCTTCCGTATTCAGGGGCCCCGAACCTACGAGCAGTACTTC. This translates into CASSFRIQGPRTYEQYF. The J gene is TRBJ2-7, the V gene TRBV7-6, with D perhaps TRBD1 (6 bases). V dropped 3 bases and J dropped 2 bases, with 20 bases sitting between them. Germline CDR1 is SGHVS and CDR2 is FNYEAQ. The CDR3 contains 17 residues. Supplemented by reference TRBV7-6 and TRBJ2-7, the full variable domain reads GAGVSQSPRYKVTKRGQDVALRCDPISGHVSLYWYRQALGQGPEFLTYFNYEAQQDKSGLPNDRFSAERPEGSISTLTIQRTEQRDSAMYRCASSFRIQGPRTYEQYFGPGTRLTVT.

The chain has TRBV5-4 and TRBJ2-1, with 7 bases that match TRBD2. The length of the CDR3 is 15 residues. J lost 4 bases, V lost 0 bases, and 4 bases had no gene match. Germline V CDR1 and CDR2: SGHNT, YYREEE (reference sequence). The CDR3 coding sequence is TGTGCCAGCAGCTTGGTCGCGGGAGCTTACAATGAGCAGTTCTTC. It encodes CASSLVAGAYNEQFF.

The chain employs TRBV7-3 and TRBJ1-1; the match to TRBD1 covers 10 bases. Germline loops: CDR1 SGHTA, CDR2 FQGTGA. This CDR3 has 14 amino acids. V trimming: 1 base; J trimming: 5 bases; junction bases outside the gene matches: 1. CDR3 region: CASSLMGQGTEAFF. The CDR3 DNA reads as TGTGCCAGCAGCTTAATGGGACAGGGGACTGAAGCTTTCTTT.

The chain links TRBV7-6 to TRBJ2-1; TRBD2 aligns across 10 bases. Germline V CDR1 and CDR2: SGHVS, FNYEAQ. The CDR3 has 18 amino acids. Unmatched junction bases numbered 18, after V lost 5 bases and J lost 8 bases. The CDR3 loop reads CASSPHGGASGSGDEQFF. The CDR3 nucleotides are TGTGCCAGCAGCCCCCACGGGGGGGCTAGCGGGAGTGGGGATGAGCAGTTCTTC.

The chain uses TRBV7-6 and TRBJ2-5; 8 bases are shared with TRBD1. From germline, CDR1 is SGHVS and CDR2 FNYEAQ. The CDR3 is 17 amino acids. The trim removed 3 bases at V and 4 bases at J, leaving 13 bases unmatched. The CDR3 spells CASSLKPQNRGSETQYF. CDR3 coding DNA: TGTGCCAGCAGCTTGAAGCCTCAGAACAGGGGGTCAGAGACCCAGTACTTC.

The chain has TRBV28 and TRBJ2-7, with 14 bases aligning to TRBD2. This CDR3 contains 18 residues. With 5 bases clipped from V and 0 bases from J, the junction kept 9 bases outside the gene matches. Per germline, CDR1 MDHEN and CDR2 SYDVKM. The CDR3 DNA sequence: TGTGCCAGCAGTAGAGCGGGACTAGCGGGAGTCCTCTCCTACGAGCAGTACTTC. Translated, it gives CASSRAGLAGVLSYEQYF.

This rearrangement joins TRBV5-1 to TRBJ2-7; D perhaps matches TRBD1 (5 bases). Germline V gene sequence: CDR1 SGHRS, CDR2 YFSETQ. This CDR3 has 14 amino acids. Trimming left V 0 bases short and J 5 bases short, with 12 bases between. CDR3 loop: CASSLGGRTHEQYF. Here the CDR3 DNA reads TGCGCCAGCAGCTTGGGGGGCAGGACGCACGAGCAGTACTTC.